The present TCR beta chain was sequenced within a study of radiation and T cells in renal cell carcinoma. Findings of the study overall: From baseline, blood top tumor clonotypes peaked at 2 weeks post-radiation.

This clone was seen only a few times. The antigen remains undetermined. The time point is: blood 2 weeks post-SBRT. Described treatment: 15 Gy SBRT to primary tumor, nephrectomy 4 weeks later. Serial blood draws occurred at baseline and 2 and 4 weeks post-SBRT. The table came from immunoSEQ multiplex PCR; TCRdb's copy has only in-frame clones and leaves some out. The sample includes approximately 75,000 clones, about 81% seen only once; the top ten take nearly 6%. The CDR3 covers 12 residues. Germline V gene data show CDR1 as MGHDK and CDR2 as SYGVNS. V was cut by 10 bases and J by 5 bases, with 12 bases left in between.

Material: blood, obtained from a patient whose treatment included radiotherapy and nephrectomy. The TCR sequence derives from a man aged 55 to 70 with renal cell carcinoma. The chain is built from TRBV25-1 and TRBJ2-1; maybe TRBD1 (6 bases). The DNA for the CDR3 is TGTGCCACCGTTGACAGGAACAATGAGCAGTTCTTC. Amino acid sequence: CATVDRNNEQFF.